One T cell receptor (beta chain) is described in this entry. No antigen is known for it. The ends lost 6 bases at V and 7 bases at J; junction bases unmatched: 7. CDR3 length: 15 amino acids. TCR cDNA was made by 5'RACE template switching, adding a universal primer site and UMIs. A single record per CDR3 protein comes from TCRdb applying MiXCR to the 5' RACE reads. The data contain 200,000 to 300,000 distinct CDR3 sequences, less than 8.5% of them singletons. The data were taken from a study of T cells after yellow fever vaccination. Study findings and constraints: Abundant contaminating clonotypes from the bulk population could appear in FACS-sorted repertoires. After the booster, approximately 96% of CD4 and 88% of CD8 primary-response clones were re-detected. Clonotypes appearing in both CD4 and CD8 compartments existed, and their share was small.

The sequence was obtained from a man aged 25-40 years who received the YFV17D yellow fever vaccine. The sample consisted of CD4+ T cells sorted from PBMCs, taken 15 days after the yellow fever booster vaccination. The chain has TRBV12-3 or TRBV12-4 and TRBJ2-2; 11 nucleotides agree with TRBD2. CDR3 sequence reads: CASRLTSGTGGELFF. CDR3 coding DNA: TGTGCCAGCAGGTTGACTAGCGGGACTGGCGGGGAGCTGTTTTTT.